Listed below are T cell receptor beta chains from one sample, sequenced in a study of T-cell memory formation after mild COVID-19. MiXCR was run by TCRdb on the 5' RACE reads, yielding one entry per CDR3 protein. The repertoire has about 170,000 distinct CDR3 sequences, approximately 13% of them found once; the top ten carry 2.5% to 4%. Sequenced: PBMCs or a T cell subset sorted from them (not recorded which). All receptors derive from a man aged 18 to 30 who had mild COVID-19 (a few samples of this study predate the infection). Cell type and time point are not known. Both conserved end residues are part of each CDR3. Each record gives: V gene, clone size, J gene, D gene, CDR3 DNA, CDR3 protein. The D gene is left open where the match is weak. Only part of the rows carry a size: once, few, many, or a class if the clone is expanded.

TRBV20-1,few,TRBJ2-7,TRBD1,TGCAGTGCTACCGGGGACAGGGGTTCCTACGAGCAGTACTTC,CSATGDRGSYEQYF
TRBV10-3,few,TRBJ2-7,.,TGTGCCATCAGCGCAGGAGCCTACGAGCAGTACTTC,CAISAGAYEQYF
TRBV7-2,.,TRBJ2-6,.,TGTGCCAGCAGCTTACCCCCGGACTCTTTGGGGGCCAACGTCCTGACTTTC,CASSLPPDSLGANVLTF
TRBV5-5,few,TRBJ1-2,TRBD1,TGTGCCAGCAGCGTTGGGACAGTAAATGGCTACACCTTC,CASSVGTVNGYTF
TRBV4-3,few,TRBJ1-2,.,TGCGCCAGCAGCCAAGATCAAGCAGGTGGCTACACCTTC,CASSQDQAGGYTF
TRBV5-1,.,TRBJ1-2,.,TGCGCCAGCAGCTTGGAAGCAGCCTACTATGGCTACACCTTC,CASSLEAAYYGYTF
TRBV6-1,.,TRBJ1-5,.,TGTGCCAGCAGCGCCCAGACAGATAGCAATCAGCCCCAGCATTTT,CASSAQTDSNQPQHF
TRBV7-9,few,TRBJ1-5,.,TGTGCCAGCAGGTACTCCAATCAGCCCCAGCATTTT,CASRYSNQPQHF
TRBV28,.,TRBJ1-4,.,TGTGCCAGCAGTTTATTCGGGGGGCGGTTTGAAAAACTGTTTTTT,CASSLFGGRFEKLFF
TRBV6-6,few,TRBJ1-6,TRBD1,TGTGCCAGCAGTTACTGGGACAGGGGGCCTTCACCCCTCCACTTT,CASSYWDRGPSPLHF
TRBV5-1,.,TRBJ2-1,TRBD1,TGCGCCAGCAGCGTCTTACAGGGGGCCTCCTACAATGAGCAGTTCTTC,CASSVLQGASYNEQFF
TRBV7-7,.,TRBJ2-3,TRBD2,TGTGCTAGCAGTCCGCGTAGCGGGGGCCCAGATACGCAGTATTTT,CASSPRSGGPDTQYF
TRBV7-9,few,TRBJ1-6,.,TGTGCCAGCAGCTTCGGGGCCTATAATTCACCCCTCCACTTT,CASSFGAYNSPLHF
TRBV7-2,.,TRBJ1-2,TRBD1,TGTGCCAGCAGCTTAGCGCGCAGGGGGAAAGTGGAGTATGGCTACACCTTC,CASSLARRGKVEYGYTF
TRBV7-2,few,TRBJ2-7,.,TGTGCCAGCAGCTTAGGGGCGGGGTTCTCCTACGAGCAGTACTTC,CASSLGAGFSYEQYF
TRBV29-1,.,TRBJ1-5,.,TGCAGCGTCGCCTGGGACATCAATCAGCCCCAGCATTTT,CSVAWDINQPQHF
TRBV7-2,many,TRBJ2-7,TRBD2,TGTGCCAGCAGCTTAGGCGGGGGGACTTCGGGGGAGCAGTACTTC,CASSLGGGTSGEQYF
TRBV11-2,.,TRBJ1-4,.,TGTGCCAGCAGCTTAATGCCGGCAACTAATGAAAAACTGTTTTTT,CASSLMPATNEKLFF
TRBV7-9,few,TRBJ2-3,.,TGTGCCAGCAGCTTTCAGGGTAGCACAGATACGCAGTATTTT,CASSFQGSTDTQYF
TRBV4-3,few,TRBJ1-5,TRBD1,TGCGCCAGCAGCCAAGAGGTCGGGCAGGGGGGGCAGCCCCAGCATTTT,CASSQEVGQGGQPQHF
TRBV6-5,few,TRBJ1-5,.,TGTGCCAGCAGTTGGGTAGGGGTTGGTCAGCCCCAGCATTTT,CASSWVGVGQPQHF
TRBV12-3/TRBV12-4,.,TRBJ1-3,.,TGTGCCAGCAGTCCCCGAATGATAGGCTCTGGAAACACCATATATTTT,CASSPRMIGSGNTIYF
TRBV7-3,many,TRBJ2-2,TRBD2,TGTGCCAGCAGCCTAGGGACTAGCACCGGGGAGCTGTTTTTT,CASSLGTSTGELFF
TRBV5-1,few,TRBJ1-2,.,TGCGCCAGCAGCCAAAGCCGAGGGGGGAACTATGGCTACACCTTC,CASSQSRGGNYGYTF
TRBV5-1,.,TRBJ2-1,.,TGCGCCAGCAGCTTGCATGGTTCCTACAATGAGCAGTTCTTC,CASSLHGSYNEQFF
TRBV5-6,few,TRBJ1-2,.,TGTGCCAGCAGCTCCCCGTCGCGATGGGGCCGTGGCTACACCTTC,CASSSPSRWGRGYTF
TRBV7-2,.,TRBJ2-6,.,TGTGCCAGCAGCTTAAGGCAGGCTTGGACGGCTGGGGCCAACGTCCTGACTTTC,CASSLRQAWTAGANVLTF
TRBV5-5,.,TRBJ2-1,.,TGTGCCAGCAGCTTTGGGGGGGCCCGCAATGAGCAGTTCTTC,CASSFGGARNEQFF
TRBV7-2,few,TRBJ2-3,.,TGTGCCAGCAGCGAGGGAAGCACTACGCAGTATTTT,CASSEGSTTQYF
TRBV7-8,.,TRBJ2-1,TRBD2,TGTGCCAGCAGCCCCGGACTAGGTCCTTACAATGAGCAGTTCTTC,CASSPGLGPYNEQFF
TRBV5-1,.,TRBJ2-4,.,TGCGCCAGCAGCTTGGCAGGGCCTGAAAACATTCAGTACTTC,CASSLAGPENIQYF
TRBV7-2,once,TRBJ2-1,.,TGTGCCAGCAGCACCCAGACCATGGAGGAAGGGTTCTTC,CASSTQTMEEGFF
TRBV5-1,many,TRBJ1-5,TRBD1,TGCGCCAGCAGCCCTGGACAGGGCGGCAATCAGCCCCAGCATTTT,CASSPGQGGNQPQHF
TRBV2,.,TRBJ2-2,.,TGTGCCAGCAGGGGACACCAGAACACCGGGGAGCTGTTTTTT,CASRGHQNTGELFF
TRBV28,few,TRBJ2-7,.,TGTGCCAGCAGGGCCGGAGGCATAGTGGGCGAGCAGTACTTC,CASRAGGIVGEQYF
TRBV20-1,.,TRBJ1-6,TRBD1,TGCAGTGCTAGATCCAAAATTCTACGGGACAGGGGTACTTCACCCCTCCACTTT,CSARSKILRDRGTSPLHF
TRBV11-2,.,TRBJ2-5,.,TGTGCCAGCAGCGCCCGGTCCGGGTTTCAAGAGACCCAGTACTTC,CASSARSGFQETQYF
TRBV20-1,.,TRBJ1-4,TRBD1,TGCAGTGCTGACCCGGGACAGGGAAATGAAAAACTGTTTTTT,CSADPGQGNEKLFF
TRBV7-2,.,TRBJ2-7,.,TGTGCCAGCAGCTTGGGGGACTCCTACGAGCAGTACTTC,CASSLGDSYEQYF
TRBV18,.,TRBJ1-1,TRBD1,TGTGCCAGCTCGACGGAGCAGGGGGCGTTGAACACTGAAGCTTTCTTT,CASSTEQGALNTEAFF
TRBV30,.,TRBJ2-1,.,TGTGCCTGGAGTGCGAAGCCTACCTACAATGAGCAGTTCTTC,CAWSAKPTYNEQFF
TRBV4-3,many,TRBJ1-5,.,TGCGCCAGCAGCCCCAACAGCAATCAGCCCCAGCATTTT,CASSPNSNQPQHF
TRBV3-1,.,TRBJ1-2,.,TGTGCCAGCAGCCAAGCGAGCGCCAGGGCCTACACCTTC,CASSQASARAYTF
TRBV7-3,.,TRBJ2-1,.,TGTGCCAGCAGCCTCCCGGAGGGACAGTACAATGAGCAGTTCTTC,CASSLPEGQYNEQFF
TRBV7-6,.,TRBJ2-1,TRBD2,TGTGCCAGCAGCTCCAGCGGGGAAGGGCATGAGCAGTTCTTC,CASSSSGEGHEQFF
TRBV7-9,.,TRBJ1-4,.,TGTGCCAGCAGCTTGGGGCTCGGCACTAATGAAAAACTGTTTTTT,CASSLGLGTNEKLFF
TRBV20-1,many,TRBJ1-1,.,TGCAGTGCTAGAGATGAAGGAGGGTTGTCGACTTTCTTT,CSARDEGGLSTFF
TRBV5-1,few,TRBJ2-3,TRBD2,TGCGCCAGCAGCTTAAGCGGGGGGGCTTCAGATACGCAGTATTTT,CASSLSGGASDTQYF
TRBV25-1,few,TRBJ2-6,.,TGTGCCAGCAGTGAGAGGGCCAGCCGTCCTGGGGCCAACGTCCTGACTTTC,CASSERASRPGANVLTF
TRBV24-1,.,TRBJ1-2,TRBD1,TGTGCCACCAGTGCCGGGACAGCCTATGGCTACACCTTC,CATSAGTAYGYTF
TRBV19,few,TRBJ1-6,.,TGTGCCAGTAGGGCCTCGAGTGTTCGGAGCTCCTATAATTCACCCCTCCACTTT,CASRASSVRSSYNSPLHF
TRBV7-2,.,TRBJ1-1,TRBD1,TGTGCCAGCAGCATTCGACAGGGTGCCCATCGGGCTTTCTTT,CASSIRQGAHRAFF
TRBV5-1,few,TRBJ1-1,.,TGCGCCAGCAGGACGGGGACGGACACTGAAGCTTTCTTT,CASRTGTDTEAFF
TRBV5-1,.,TRBJ1-5,.,TGCGCCAGCAGCTTGGAGGACCTTAATCAGCCCCAGCATTTT,CASSLEDLNQPQHF
TRBV7-3,few,TRBJ2-2,TRBD2,TGTGCCAGCAGCGCGTGGACTAGTGGGGCCGGGGAGCTGTTTTTT,CASSAWTSGAGELFF
TRBV5-6,.,TRBJ2-5,TRBD1,TGTGCCAGCAGCTTGTTCACAGGGGACCAAGAGACCCAGTACTTC,CASSLFTGDQETQYF
TRBV7-6,many,TRBJ1-5,TRBD1,TGTGCCAGCAGCCTGGGGACAGGGGGCAATCAGCCCCAGCATTTT,CASSLGTGGNQPQHF
TRBV7-2,.,TRBJ1-1,.,TGTGCCAGCAGCTTAGAGGGGTGGCAGCCTGAAGCTTTCTTT,CASSLEGWQPEAFF
TRBV11-2,few,TRBJ1-2,TRBD1,TGTGCCAGCAGCTTAGCCCCAGGGGGCGATTCTCGCTATGGCTACACCTTC,CASSLAPGGDSRYGYTF